The source of this T cell receptor beta chain is a study of chemoradiotherapy in HPV16-positive cancers. Findings of the study overall: Candidate HPV-specific clones and E7-related TCR motifs grew in tumor during treatment.

Produced via immunoSEQ multiplex PCR; TCRdb's table is partial and in-frame only. The sample consists of 30,000 to 35,000 clones, about four fifths of them appearing once. Of note for this clone: What it recognizes is unknown.

The V end was cut by 7 bases, the J end by 2 bases, with 14 bases between. The length of the CDR3 is 14 residues. Germline V lookup: CDR1 SEHNR, CDR2 FQNEAQ (reference sequence). The sequenced sample was blood, obtained from a patient who underwent chemoradiotherapy. The rearrangement joins TRBV7-9 to TRBJ1-2, with D perhaps matching TRBD1 (6 bases). The source of this sequence is a human donor with HPV-associated anogenital cancer. CDR3 in DNA: TGTGCCAGCACCCGAGGACAGACCAACTATGGCTACACCTTC. Protein: CASTRGQTNYGYTF.